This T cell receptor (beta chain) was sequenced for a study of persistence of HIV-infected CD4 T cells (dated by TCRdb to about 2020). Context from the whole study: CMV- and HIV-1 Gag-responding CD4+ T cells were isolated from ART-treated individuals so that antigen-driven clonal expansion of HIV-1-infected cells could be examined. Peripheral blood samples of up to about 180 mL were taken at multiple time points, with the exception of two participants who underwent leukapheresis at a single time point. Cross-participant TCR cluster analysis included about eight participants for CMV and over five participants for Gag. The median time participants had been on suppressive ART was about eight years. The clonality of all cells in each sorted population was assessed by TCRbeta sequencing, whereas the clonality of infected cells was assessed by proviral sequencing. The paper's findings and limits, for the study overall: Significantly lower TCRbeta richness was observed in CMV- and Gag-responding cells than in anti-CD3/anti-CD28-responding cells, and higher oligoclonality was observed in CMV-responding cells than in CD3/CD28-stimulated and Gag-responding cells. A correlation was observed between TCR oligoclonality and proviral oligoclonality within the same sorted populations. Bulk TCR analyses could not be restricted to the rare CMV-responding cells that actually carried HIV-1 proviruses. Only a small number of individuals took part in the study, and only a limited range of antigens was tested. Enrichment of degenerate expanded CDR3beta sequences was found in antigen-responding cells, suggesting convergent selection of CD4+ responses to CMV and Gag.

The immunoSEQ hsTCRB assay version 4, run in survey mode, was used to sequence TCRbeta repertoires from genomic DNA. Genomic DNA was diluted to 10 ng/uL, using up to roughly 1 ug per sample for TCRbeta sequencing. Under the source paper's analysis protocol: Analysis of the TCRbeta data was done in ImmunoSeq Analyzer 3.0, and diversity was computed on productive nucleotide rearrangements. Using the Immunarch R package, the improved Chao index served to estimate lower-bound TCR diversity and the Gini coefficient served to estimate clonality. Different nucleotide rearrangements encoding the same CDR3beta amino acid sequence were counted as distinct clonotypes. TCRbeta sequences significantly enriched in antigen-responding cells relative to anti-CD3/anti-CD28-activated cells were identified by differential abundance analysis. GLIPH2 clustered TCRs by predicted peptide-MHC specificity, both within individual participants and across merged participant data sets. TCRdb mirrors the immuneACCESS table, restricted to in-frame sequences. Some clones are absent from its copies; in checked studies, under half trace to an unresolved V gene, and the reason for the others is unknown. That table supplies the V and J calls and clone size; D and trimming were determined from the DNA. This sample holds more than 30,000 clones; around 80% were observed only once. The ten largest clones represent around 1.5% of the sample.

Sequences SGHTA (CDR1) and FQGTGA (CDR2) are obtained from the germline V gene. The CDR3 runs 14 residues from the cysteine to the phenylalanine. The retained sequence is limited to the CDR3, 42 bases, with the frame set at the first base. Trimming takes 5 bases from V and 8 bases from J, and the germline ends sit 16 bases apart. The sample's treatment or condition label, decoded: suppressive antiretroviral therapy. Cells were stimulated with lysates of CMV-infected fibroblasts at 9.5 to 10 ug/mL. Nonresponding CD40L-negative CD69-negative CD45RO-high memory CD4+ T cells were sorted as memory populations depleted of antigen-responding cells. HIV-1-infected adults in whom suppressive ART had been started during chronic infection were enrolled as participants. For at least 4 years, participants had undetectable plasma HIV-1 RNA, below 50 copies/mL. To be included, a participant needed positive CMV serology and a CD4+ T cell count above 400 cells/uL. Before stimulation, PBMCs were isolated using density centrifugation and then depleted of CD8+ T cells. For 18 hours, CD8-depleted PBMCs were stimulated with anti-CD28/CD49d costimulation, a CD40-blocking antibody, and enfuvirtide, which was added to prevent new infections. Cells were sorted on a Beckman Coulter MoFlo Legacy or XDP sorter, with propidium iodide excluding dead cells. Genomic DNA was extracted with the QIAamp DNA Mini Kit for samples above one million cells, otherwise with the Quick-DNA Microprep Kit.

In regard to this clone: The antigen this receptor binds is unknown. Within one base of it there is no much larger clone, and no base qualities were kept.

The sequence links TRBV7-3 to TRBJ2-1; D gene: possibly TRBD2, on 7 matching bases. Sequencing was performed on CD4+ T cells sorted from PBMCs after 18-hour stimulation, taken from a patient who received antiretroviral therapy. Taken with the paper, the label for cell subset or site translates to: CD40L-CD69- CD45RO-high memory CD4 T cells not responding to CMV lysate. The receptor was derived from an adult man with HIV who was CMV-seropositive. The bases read TGTGCCAGCAGCCTGCAAACGGGGGGCTATGAGCAGTTCTTC. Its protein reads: CASSLQTGGYEQFF.